A single sample is the source of the 24 T cell receptor beta chains below, sequenced in a study of cytomegalovirus exposure and HLA in healthy donors. Primers for the PCR totalled 60 Vbeta and 13 Jbeta. Assay used: immunoSEQ multiplex PCR; TCRdb lists only in-frame clones, some missing. The sample contains 95,000 to 150,000 clones, 73% of which appear only once. The sequencing input was PBMCs. The receptors were gathered from a man aged 60 to 69 in good health and CMV-seropositive.

J is TRBJ2-3 and V is TRBV30; TRBD2 agrees at 14 bases. This CDR3 has 19 residues. CDR1 and CDR2 from the germline V gene are GTSNPN and SVGIG (reference sequence). Losses at the gene ends were 3 bases for V and 3 bases for J; bases not matched to a gene: 14. The CDR3 protein is CAWRAGLAGVKDLTDTQYF. The CDR3 DNA reads TGTGCCTGGAGGGCGGGACTAGCGGGGGTAAAGGACCTTACAGATACGCAGTATTTT.

The rearrangement uses TRBV4-2 and TRBJ1-3; 7 bases agree with TRBD1. V gave up 4 bases and J gave up 2 bases; unmatched junction bases: 2. Germline V lookup: CDR1 LGHNA, CDR2 YNFKEQ. There are 14 residues in the CDR3. The CDR3 loop reads CASSPDRAGNTIYF. The CDR3 DNA follows: TGTGCCAGCAGCCCCGACAGGGCTGGAAACACCATATATTTT.

This chain links TRBV7-3 with TRBJ2-5; the D is unclear. The CDR3 runs 13 residues. Germline lookup yields CDR1 SGHTA and CDR2 FQGTGA. V dropped 5 bases and J dropped 4 bases, with 11 bases sitting between them. In DNA, the CDR3 is TGTGCCAGCAGCATTGTACGTAGAGAGACCCAGTACTTC. The encoded protein is CASSIVRRETQYF. Based on the CDR3 plus reference TRBV7-3 and TRBJ2-5, the full variable domain is GAGVSQTPSNKVTEKGKYVELRCDPISGHTALYWYRQSLGQGPEFLIYFQGTGAADDSGLPNDRFFAVRPEGSVSTLKIQRTERGDSAVYLCASSIVRRETQYFGPGTRLLVL.

The V and J genes are TRBV4-1 and TRBJ1-3; 7 nucleotides align to TRBD1. CDR1 and CDR2 from the germline V gene are MGHRA and YSYEKL. J lost 4 bases, V lost 2 bases, and 11 bases had no gene match. This CDR3 comprises 17 residues. CDR3 DNA sequence: TGCGCCAGCAGCCAACTGGAAGGGGGCGCATACGGAAACACCATATATTTT. This encodes CASSQLEGGAYGNTIYF.

The V call is TRBV30, the J call TRBJ2-7; 9 bases match TRBD1. V dropped 5 bases and J dropped 2; count of bases not matched to a gene: 4. The CDR3 is 13 amino acids. Germline CDR1 GTSNPN, CDR2 SVGIG (reference sequence). Here the CDR3 DNA reads TGTGCCTGGGAGACAGGGGGAACCTACGAGCAGTACTTC. The encoded protein is CAWETGGTYEQYF. Supplemented by reference TRBV30 and TRBJ2-7, the full variable domain reads SQTIHQWPATLVQPVGSPLSLECTVEGTSNPNLYWYRQAAGRGLQLLFYSVGIGQISSEVPQNLSASRPQDRQFILSSKKLLLSDSGFYLCAWETGGTYEQYFGPGTRLTVT.

The gene calls are TRBV7-9 and TRBJ2-2; D uncertain. Germline CDR1 and CDR2: SEHNR and FQNEAQ (reference sequence). Deletions cut 5 bases from V and 6 bases from J, with 4 bases between. The CDR3 length is 11 residues. CDR3 amino acids: CASSRAGELFF. CDR3 nucleotide sequence: TGTGCCAGCAGCCGCGCCGGGGAGCTGTTTTTT.

The J gene is TRBJ2-3, the V gene TRBV28, with D maybe TRBD2 (5 bases). Deletions cut 2 bases from V and 2 bases from J, with 14 bases between. The CDR3 length is 16 residues. CDR1 MDHEN and CDR2 SYDVKM come from the germline V gene. This CDR3 is CASSLGPSSNTDTQYF. The DNA of the CDR3 is TGTGCCAGCAGTTTAGGGCCTAGCTCTAACACAGATACGCAGTATTTT.

The rearrangement uses TRBV23-1 and TRBJ2-7; 8 nucleotides agree with TRBD1. TRBV23-1 belongs to the ORF category, with a function that is uncertain. The CDR3 loop spans 14 amino acids. Trimming took 6 bases from V and 0 from J; bases not matched to a gene: 4. The CDR3 here is CASRTGDLSYEQYF. DNA of the CDR3: TGCGCCAGCAGGACAGGGGACCTCTCCTACGAGCAGTACTTC.

This clone showed up just a few times. The CDR3: CASSLVSGATGELFF. The CDR3 DNA follows: TGTGCCAGCAGCTTAGTTAGCGGGGCCACCGGGGAGCTGTTTTTT. The chain carries TRBV7-8 and TRBJ2-2, with 8 bases matching TRBD2. The ends lost 1 base at V and 4 bases at J; junction bases unmatched: 2. The germline V gene has CDR1 SGHVS and CDR2 FQNEAQ. The CDR3 loop spans 15 amino acids.

The chain carries TRBV4-1 and TRBJ1-1, with a tentative D call TRBD1 (5 bases). Deletions cut 5 bases from V and 6 bases from J, with 16 bases between. The CDR3 has 14 amino acids. The germline CDR1 and CDR2 sequences are MGHRA and YSYEKL. The CDR3 coding sequence is TGCGCCAGCAGCTTACGTCAAGGGGTTTCTGAAGCTTTCTTT. Residues: CASSLRQGVSEAFF.

The rearrangement links TRBV18 to TRBJ1-3; 7 bases map to TRBD1. CDR3 length: 15 residues. J was trimmed by 4 bases and V by 0 bases; bases with no gene match: 3. The germline CDR1 and CDR2 sequences are KGHSH and LQKENI. For the CDR3, the DNA is TGTGCCAGCTCACCACCCGGGACAGCAGGAAACACCATATATTTT. As protein: CASSPPGTAGNTIYF.

V is TRBV29-1 and J is TRBJ1-2; perhaps TRBD1 as D (5 bases). Trimming stripped 7 bases from V and 1 base from J, with 13 bases between. The germline V gene has CDR1 SQVTM and CDR2 ANQGSEA. The CDR3 sequence is 13 residues long. DNA for the CDR3: TGCAGCGGGGCGGGGGACCGTAACTATGGCTACACCTTC. Residues: CSGAGDRNYGYTF.

The chain carries TRBV19 and TRBJ1-2; D may be TRBD1 (5 bases). CDR1 and CDR2 from the germline V gene are LNHDA and SQIVND (reference sequence). V lost 8 bases to trimming and J lost 1 base, with 20 bases between them. This CDR3 region has 16 residues. CDR3 residues: CASSSGPGGDNYGYTF. CDR3 in DNA: TGTGCCAGTTCTTCCGGTCCGGGGGGAGATAACTATGGCTACACCTTC.

This clone was detected only once. The chain employs TRBV28 and TRBJ1-4; TRBD1 aligns across 11 bases. This CDR3 spans 18 amino acids. Trimming at V came to 6 bases and at J to 8 bases, leaving 17 bases not matched to a gene. Germline V CDR1 and CDR2: MDHEN, SYDVKM. The CDR3 DNA sequence: TGTGCCAGCAGGGCCCTCTACGGACAGGGGGCGAGTGACGAAAAACTGTTTTTT. It specifies CASRALYGQGASDEKLFF.

Concerning this clone: Relative to the germline gene, one junction end is altered; a read error may explain this. The chain employs TRBV7-7 and TRBJ2-5; 10 bases are shared with TRBD1. The CDR3 length is 14 residues. CDR1 SSHAT and CDR2 FNYEAQ come from the germline V gene (reference sequence). CDR3 coding DNA: TGTGCTAGCAGCCCCGGGACAGGGGAAAAGACCCAGTACTTC. Amino acid sequence: CASSPGTGEKTQYF.

The chain recombines TRBV11-3 with TRBJ2-5; D is uncertain. The germline gives CDR1 SGHNT, CDR2 YENEEA. Trimming removed 3 bases from V and 4 bases from J, with 6 bases in between. This CDR3 is built from 12 residues. CDR3 in DNA: TGTGCCAGCAGCTTTGGGCGAGAGACCCAGTACTTC. Translation gives CASSFGRETQYF.

Written as DNA, the CDR3 is TGCGCCAGCAGAAGGGGGTCCGATACGCAGTATTTT. This codes for CASRRGSDTQYF. V usage is TRBV5-1 and J usage is TRBJ2-3; a weak D match, TRBD1 (6 bases). The V end lost 5 bases, the J end lost 6 bases, and 10 bases lay between the germline ends. This CDR3 region has 12 residues. Germline V gene data show CDR1 as SGHRS and CDR2 as YFSETQ.

The chain employs TRBV5-1 and TRBJ2-3; D is perhaps TRBD1 (7 bases). Trimming took off 4 bases at V and 5 bases at J, with 14 bases between the two ends. This CDR3 has 14 amino acids. Germline CDR1 is SGHRS and CDR2 is YFSETQ. The DNA of the CDR3 is TGCGCCAGCAGCGCAGGGGGGCGGGGAGATACGCAGTATTTT. Its translation is CASSAGGRGDTQYF. Full variable domain (rest looked up from reference TRBV5-1 and TRBJ2-3): KAGVTQTPRYLIKTRGQQVTLSCSPISGHRSVSWYQQTPGQGLQFLFEYFSETQRNKGNFPGRFSGRQFSNSRSEMNVSTLELGDSALYLCASSAGGRGDTQYFGPGTRLTVL.

The CDR3, as DNA: TGTGCCAGCAGTCAGGGGACCAACTACAATGAGCAGTTCTTC. It yields the protein CASSQGTNYNEQFF. The chain combines TRBV25-1 with TRBJ2-1; D is perhaps TRBD1 (6 bases). The CDR3 is made up of 14 amino acids. CDR1 and CDR2 from the germline V gene are MGHDK and SYGVNS. The ends were cut back, 5 bases at V and 3 bases at J, with 11 bases in the middle.

This sequence joins TRBV9 and TRBJ2-7, with 8 nucleotides matching TRBD1. Germline V CDR1 and CDR2: SGDLS, YYNGEE. The ends lost 3 bases at V and 5 bases at J; junction bases unmatched: 7. The CDR3 runs to 14 residues. DNA of the CDR3: TGTGCCAGCAGCGGCCCAGGGGGCGGGGACGAGCAGTACTTC. This sequence encodes CASSGPGGGDEQYF. Together with reference TRBV9 and TRBJ2-7, the CDR3 gives the full variable domain: DSGVTQTPKHLITATGQRVTLRCSPRSGDLSVYWYQQSLDQGLQFLIQYYNGEERAKGNILERFSAQQFPDLHSELNLSSLELGDSALYFCASSGPGGGDEQYFGPGTRLTVT.

This chain joins TRBV4-1 and TRBJ1-4; no clear D. V dropped 1 base and J dropped 5 bases, with 14 bases sitting between them. CDR1 and CDR2 from the germline V gene are MGHRA and YSYEKL. This CDR3 region has 16 residues. CDR3 in DNA: TGCGCCAGCAGCCAAGGCCCACGAGGCGTCAATGAAAAACTGTTTTTT. Its translation is CASSQGPRGVNEKLFF.

The rearrangement joins TRBV27 to TRBJ2-7; weak D call: TRBD2 (5 bases). The CDR3 is 10 amino acids. Germline values: CDR1 MNHEY, CDR2 SMNVEV (reference sequence). V lost 8 bases to trimming and J lost 6 bases, with 8 bases between them. This CDR3 reads CASREGEQYF. In DNA form, the CDR3 reads TGTGCCAGCCGAGAGGGCGAGCAGTACTTC.

This chain links TRBV19 with TRBJ2-1; the match to TRBD2 covers 12 bases. Germline V CDR1 and CDR2: LNHDA, SQIVND (reference sequence). The CDR3 sequence is 14 residues long. Unmatched junction bases numbered 2, after V lost 3 bases and J lost 8 bases. This CDR3 reads CASSMLAGGHEQFF. The DNA for the CDR3 is TGTGCCAGTAGTATGCTAGCGGGGGGGCATGAGCAGTTCTTC.

This clone was counted a single time. V and J are TRBV7-8 and TRBJ1-1, with unresolved D. V was cut by 2 bases and J by 5 bases, with 15 bases left in between. Germline-derived CDR1 and CDR2 are SGHVS and FQNEAQ. This CDR3 comprises 15 residues. The CDR3 protein is CASSLLRVRRTEAFF. In DNA, the CDR3 is TGTGCCAGCAGCTTACTCCGGGTAAGGAGAACTGAAGCTTTCTTT.